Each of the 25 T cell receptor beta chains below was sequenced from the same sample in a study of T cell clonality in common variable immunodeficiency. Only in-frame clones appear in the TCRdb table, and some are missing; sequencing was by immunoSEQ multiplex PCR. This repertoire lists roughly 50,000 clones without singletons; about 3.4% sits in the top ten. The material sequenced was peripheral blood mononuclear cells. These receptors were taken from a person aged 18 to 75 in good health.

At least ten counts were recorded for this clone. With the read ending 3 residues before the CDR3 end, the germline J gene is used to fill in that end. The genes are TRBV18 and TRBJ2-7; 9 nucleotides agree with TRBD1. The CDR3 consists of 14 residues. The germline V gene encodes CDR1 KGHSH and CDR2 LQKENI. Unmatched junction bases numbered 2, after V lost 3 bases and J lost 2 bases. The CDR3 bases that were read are TGTGCCAGCTCACCGGGACAGGGAACCTACGAG. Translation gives CASSPGQGTYE. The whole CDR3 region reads CASSPGQGTYEQYF.

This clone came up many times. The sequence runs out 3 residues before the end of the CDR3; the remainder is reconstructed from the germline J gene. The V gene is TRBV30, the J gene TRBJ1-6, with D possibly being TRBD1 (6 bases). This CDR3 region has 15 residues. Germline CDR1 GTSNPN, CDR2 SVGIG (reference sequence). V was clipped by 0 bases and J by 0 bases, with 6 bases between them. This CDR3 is CAWSVGGSYNSPLHF. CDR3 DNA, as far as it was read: TGTGCCTGGAGTGTAGGGGGCTCCTATAATTCACCC.

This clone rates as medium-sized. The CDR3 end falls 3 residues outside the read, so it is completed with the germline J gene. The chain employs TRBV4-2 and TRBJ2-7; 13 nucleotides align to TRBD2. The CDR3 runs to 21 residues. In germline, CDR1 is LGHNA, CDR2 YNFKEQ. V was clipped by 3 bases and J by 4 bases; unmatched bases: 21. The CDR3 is CASSHPYGRTSGSPAPYEQYF. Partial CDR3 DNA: TGTGCCAGCAGCCACCCTTACGGTCGGACTAGCGGGAGTCCCGCTCCTTACGAG.

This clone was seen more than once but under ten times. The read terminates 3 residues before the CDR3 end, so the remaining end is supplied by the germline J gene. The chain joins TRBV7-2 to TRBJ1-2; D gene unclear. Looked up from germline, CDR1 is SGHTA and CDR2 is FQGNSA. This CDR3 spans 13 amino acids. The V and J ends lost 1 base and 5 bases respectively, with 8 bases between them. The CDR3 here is CASSLERVYGYTF. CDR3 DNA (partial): TGTGCCAGCAGCTTAGAAAGGGTTTATGGC.

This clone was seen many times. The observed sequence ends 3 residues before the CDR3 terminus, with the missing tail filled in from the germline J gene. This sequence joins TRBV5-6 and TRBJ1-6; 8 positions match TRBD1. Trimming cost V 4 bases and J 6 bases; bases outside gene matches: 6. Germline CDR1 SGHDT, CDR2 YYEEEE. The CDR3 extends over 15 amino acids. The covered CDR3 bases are TGTGCCAGCAGCATCCGGGACAGGTTTAATTCACCC. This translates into CASSIRDRFNSP. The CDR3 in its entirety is CASSIRDRFNSPLHF.

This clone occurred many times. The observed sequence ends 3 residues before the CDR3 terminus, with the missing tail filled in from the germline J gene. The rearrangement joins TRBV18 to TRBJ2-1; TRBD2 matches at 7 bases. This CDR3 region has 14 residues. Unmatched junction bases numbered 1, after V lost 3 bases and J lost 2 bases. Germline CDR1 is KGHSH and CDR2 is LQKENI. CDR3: CASSPGTTYNEQFF. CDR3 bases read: TGTGCCAGCTCACCCGGGACTACCTACAATGAG.

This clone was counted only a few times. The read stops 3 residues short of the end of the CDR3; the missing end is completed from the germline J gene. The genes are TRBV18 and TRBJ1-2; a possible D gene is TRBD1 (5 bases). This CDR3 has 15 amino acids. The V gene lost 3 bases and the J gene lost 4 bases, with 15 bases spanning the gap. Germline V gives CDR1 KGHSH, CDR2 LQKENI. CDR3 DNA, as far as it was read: TGTGCCAGCTCACCGACTGAGGGGCTGAGCTATGGC. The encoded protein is CASSPTEGLSYG. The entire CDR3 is CASSPTEGLSYGYTF.

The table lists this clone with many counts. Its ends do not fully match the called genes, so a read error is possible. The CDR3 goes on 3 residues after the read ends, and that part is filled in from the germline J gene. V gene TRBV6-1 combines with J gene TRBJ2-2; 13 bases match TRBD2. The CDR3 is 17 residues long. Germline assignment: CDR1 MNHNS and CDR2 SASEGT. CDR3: CASTEPGLAGLSGELFF. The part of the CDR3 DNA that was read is TGTGCCAGCACTGAACCGGGACTAGCGGGACTCTCCGGGGAG.

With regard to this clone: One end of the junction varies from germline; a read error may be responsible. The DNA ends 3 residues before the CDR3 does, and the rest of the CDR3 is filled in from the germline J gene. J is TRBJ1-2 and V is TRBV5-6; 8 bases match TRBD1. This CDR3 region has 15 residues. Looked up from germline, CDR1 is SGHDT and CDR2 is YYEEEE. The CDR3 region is CANSMLETGVLGYTF. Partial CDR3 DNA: TGTGCCAACAGCATGCTGGAGACAGGGGTTCTTGGC.

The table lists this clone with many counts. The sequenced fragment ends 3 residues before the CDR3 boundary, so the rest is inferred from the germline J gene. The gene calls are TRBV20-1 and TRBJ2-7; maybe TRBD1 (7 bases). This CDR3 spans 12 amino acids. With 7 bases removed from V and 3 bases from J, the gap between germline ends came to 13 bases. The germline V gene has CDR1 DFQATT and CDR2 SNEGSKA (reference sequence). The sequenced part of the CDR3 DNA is TGCAGTGGGGGGCAGGGGGGCTACGAG. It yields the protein CSGGQGGYE. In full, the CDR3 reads CSGGQGGYEQYF.

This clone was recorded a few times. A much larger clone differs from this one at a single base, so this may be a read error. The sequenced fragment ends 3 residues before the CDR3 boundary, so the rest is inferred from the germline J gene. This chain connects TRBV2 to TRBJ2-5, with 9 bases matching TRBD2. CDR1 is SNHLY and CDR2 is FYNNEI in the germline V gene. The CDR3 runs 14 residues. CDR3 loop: CASLGGRAPDTQYF. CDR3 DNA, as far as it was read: TGTGCCAGCCTTGGCGGGAGGGCCCCAGATACC.

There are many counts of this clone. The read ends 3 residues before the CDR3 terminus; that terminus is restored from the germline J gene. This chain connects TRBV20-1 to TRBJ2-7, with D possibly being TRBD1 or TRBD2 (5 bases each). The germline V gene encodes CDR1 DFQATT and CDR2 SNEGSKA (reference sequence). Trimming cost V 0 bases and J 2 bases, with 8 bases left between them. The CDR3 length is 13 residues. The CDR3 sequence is CSARDRGAYEQYF. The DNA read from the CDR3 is TGCAGTGCTAGAGATAGAGGGGCCTACGAG.

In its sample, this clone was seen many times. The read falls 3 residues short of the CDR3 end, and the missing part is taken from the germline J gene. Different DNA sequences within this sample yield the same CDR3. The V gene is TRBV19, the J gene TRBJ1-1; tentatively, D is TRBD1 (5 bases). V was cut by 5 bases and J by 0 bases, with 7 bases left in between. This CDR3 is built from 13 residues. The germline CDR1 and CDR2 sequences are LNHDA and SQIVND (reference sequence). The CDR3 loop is CASSAQVNTEAFF. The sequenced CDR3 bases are TGTGCCAGTAGTGCACAGGTGAACACTGAA.

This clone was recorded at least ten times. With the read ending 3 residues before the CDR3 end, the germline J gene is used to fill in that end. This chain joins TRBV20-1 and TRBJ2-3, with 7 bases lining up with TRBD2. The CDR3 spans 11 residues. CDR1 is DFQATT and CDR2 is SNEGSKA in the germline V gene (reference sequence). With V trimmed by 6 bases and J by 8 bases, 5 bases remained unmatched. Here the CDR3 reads CSARGVGTQYF. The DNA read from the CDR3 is TGCAGTGCCCGGGGGGTGGGTACG.

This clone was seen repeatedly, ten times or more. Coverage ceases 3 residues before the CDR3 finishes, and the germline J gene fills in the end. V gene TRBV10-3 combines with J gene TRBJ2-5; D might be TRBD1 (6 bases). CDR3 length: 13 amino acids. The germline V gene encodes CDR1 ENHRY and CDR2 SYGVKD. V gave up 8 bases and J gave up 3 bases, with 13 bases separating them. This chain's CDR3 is CAIRDTHEETQYF. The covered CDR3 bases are TGTGCCATCCGGGACACCCATGAAGAGACC.

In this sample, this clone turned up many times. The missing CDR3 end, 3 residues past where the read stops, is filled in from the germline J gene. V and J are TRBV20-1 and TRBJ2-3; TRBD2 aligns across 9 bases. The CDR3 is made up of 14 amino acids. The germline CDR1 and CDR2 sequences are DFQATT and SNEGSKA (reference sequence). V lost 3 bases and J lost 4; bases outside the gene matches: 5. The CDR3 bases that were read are TGCAGTGCTAGGGGCCTAGCGGGACCAGATACG. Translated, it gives CSARGLAGPDT. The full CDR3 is CSARGLAGPDTQYF.

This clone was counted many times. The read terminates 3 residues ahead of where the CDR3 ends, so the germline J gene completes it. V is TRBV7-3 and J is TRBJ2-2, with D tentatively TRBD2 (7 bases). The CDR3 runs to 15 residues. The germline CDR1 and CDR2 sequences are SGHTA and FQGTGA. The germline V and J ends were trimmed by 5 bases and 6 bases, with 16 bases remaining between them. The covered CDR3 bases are TGTGCCAGCAGCCTGGGGGCGGGAGCCCCCGGGGAG. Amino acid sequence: CASSLGAGAPGE. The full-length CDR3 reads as CASSLGAGAPGELFF.

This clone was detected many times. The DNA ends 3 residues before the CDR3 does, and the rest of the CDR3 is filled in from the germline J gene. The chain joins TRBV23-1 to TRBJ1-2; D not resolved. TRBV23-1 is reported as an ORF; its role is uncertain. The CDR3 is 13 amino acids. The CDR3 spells CASSQWRPCGYTF. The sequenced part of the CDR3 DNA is TGCGCCAGCAGTCAATGGCGGCCCTGCGGC.

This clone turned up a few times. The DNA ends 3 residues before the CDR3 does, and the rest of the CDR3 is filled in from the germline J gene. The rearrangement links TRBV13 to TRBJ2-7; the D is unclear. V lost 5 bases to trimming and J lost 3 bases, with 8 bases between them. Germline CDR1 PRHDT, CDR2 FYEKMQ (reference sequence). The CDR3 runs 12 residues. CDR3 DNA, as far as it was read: TGTGCCAGCAGCGAATTCGGCTACGAG. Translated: CASSEFGYE. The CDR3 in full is CASSEFGYEQYF.

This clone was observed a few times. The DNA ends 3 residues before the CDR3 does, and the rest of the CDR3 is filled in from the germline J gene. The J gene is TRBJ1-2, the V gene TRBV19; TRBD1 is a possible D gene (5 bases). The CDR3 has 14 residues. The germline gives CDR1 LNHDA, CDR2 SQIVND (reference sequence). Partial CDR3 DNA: TGTGCCAGTAGTGAGGGGATCTTACGCAATGAC. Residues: CASSEGILRND. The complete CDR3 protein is CASSEGILRNDYTF.

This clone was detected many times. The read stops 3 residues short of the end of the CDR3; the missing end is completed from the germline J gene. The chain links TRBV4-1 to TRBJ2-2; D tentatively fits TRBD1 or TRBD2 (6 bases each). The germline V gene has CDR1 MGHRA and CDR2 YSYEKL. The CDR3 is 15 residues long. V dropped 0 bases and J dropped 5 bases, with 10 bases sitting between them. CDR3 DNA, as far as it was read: TGCGCCAGCAGCCAAGAACAGGGAGGAACCGGGGAG. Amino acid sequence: CASSQEQGGTGE. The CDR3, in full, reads CASSQEQGGTGELFF.

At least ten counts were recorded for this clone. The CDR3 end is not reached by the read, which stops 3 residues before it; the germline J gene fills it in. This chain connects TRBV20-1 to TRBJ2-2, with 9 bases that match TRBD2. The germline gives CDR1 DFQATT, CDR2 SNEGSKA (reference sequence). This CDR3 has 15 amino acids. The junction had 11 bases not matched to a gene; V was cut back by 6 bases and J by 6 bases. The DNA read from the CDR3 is TGCAGTGCCCGGGGGGCGGGAGGGTTTGCCGGGGAG. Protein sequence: CSARGAGGFAGE. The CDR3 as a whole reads CSARGAGGFAGELFF.

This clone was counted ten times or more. The DNA read from the CDR3 is TGTGCCTGGAGTCGACTAGCCATTACCGGGGAG. Its translation: CAWSRLAITGE. The CDR3 reads in full as CAWSRLAITGELFF. J is TRBJ2-2 and V is TRBV30, with TRBD2 matching 7 bases. The observed sequence ends 3 residues before the CDR3 terminus, with the missing tail filled in from the germline J gene. Trimming at V came to 2 bases and at J to 5 bases, leaving 5 bases not matched to a gene. Germline V gene sequence: CDR1 GTSNPN, CDR2 SVGIG (reference sequence). The CDR3 contains 14 residues.

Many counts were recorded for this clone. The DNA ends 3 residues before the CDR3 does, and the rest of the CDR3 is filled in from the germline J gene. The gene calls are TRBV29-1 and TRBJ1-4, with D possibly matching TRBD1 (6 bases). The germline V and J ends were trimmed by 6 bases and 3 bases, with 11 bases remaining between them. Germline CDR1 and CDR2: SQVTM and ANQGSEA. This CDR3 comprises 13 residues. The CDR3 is CSVKDSSNEKLFF. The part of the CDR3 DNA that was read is TGCAGCGTCAAGGACAGTTCTAATGAAAAA.

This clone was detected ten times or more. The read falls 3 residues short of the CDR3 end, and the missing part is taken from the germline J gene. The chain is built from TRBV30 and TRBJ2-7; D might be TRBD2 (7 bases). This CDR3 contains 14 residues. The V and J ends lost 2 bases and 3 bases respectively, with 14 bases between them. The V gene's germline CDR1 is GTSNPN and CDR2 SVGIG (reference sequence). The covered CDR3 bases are TGTGCCTGGAGTAAGAGGGGGGGAAGCTACGAG. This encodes CAWSKRGGSYE. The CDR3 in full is CAWSKRGGSYEQYF.